This TCR beta chain was sequenced during a study of blood T cells in healthy people across ages. Whole-study findings and limits: Relative to aged donors, long-lived donors carried more naive CD4+ cells and displayed higher diversity.

Sample-barcoded 5' priming and a J-beta primer mix drove a second PCR of about 7 to 12 cycles. MiXCR was run by TCRdb on the 5' RACE reads, yielding one entry per CDR3 protein. The sample contains almost 550,000 distinct CDR3 sequences, nearly 25% of which appear only once. This clonotype was detected a few times. Its antigen remains unknown. The CDR3 runs 13 residues. Germline V gene lookup returns CDR1 LNHNV and CDR2 YYDKDF (reference sequence). The ends were cut back, 6 bases at V and 3 bases at J, with 11 bases in the middle. Another study also made use of these data, one on T cells of mothers and their children. As reported in that work: Donation involved a few healthy Caucasian mothers and the six children that they had. Sample barcodes and 2-4 random nucleotides came from the second PCR's M1S primer. With unrelated pairs as the comparison, related mother-child pairs had a slightly higher overlap that was not significant.

The TCR was taken from a boy aged 5-17 years in good health. Sequencing input: blood. This sequence joins TRBV15 and TRBJ1-1; D is perhaps TRBD1 (6 bases). The DNA for the CDR3 is TGTGCCACCAGGGAGGGGGGGTACACTGAAGCTTTCTTT. It encodes CATREGGYTEAFF.